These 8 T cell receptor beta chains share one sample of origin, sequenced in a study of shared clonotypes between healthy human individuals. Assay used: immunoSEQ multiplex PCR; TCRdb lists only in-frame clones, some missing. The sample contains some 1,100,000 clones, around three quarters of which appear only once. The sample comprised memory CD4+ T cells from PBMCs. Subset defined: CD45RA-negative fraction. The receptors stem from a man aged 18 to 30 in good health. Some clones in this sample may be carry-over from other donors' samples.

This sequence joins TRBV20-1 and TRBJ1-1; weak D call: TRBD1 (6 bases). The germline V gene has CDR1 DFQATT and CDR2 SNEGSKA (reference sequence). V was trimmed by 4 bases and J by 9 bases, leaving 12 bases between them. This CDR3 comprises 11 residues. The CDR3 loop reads CSAKGDRKAFF. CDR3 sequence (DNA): TGCAGTGCTAAGGGGGACCGCAAAGCTTTCTTT.

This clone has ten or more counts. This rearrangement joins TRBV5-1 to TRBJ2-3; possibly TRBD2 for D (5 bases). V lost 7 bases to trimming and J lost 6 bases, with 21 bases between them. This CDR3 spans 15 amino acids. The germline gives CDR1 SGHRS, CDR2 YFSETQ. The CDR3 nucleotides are TGCGCCAGCCGTCTCCCGGACTCTTTTTCGGATACGCAGTATTTT. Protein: CASRLPDSFSDTQYF.

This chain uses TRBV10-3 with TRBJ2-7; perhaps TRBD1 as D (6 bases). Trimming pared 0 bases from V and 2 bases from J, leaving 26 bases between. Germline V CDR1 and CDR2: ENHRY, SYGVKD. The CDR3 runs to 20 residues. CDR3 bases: TGTGCCATCAGTGAGTCTCGATCTCAAGGGGCCGGGACAAGAACCTACGAGCAGTACTTC. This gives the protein CAISESRSQGAGTRTYEQYF.

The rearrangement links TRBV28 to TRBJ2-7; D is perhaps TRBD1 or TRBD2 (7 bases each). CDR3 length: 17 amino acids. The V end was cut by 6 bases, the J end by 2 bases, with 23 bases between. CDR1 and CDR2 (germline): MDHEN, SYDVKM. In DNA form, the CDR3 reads TGTGCCAGCAGCCAGGGGGGGGGCAGAAGCTGGACCTACGAGCAGTACTTC. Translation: CASSQGGGRSWTYEQYF.

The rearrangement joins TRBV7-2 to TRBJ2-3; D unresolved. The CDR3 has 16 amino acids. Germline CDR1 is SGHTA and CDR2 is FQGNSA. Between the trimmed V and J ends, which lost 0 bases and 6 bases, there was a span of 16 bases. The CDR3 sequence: CASSLAIGRLHDTQYF. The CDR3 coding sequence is TGTGCCAGCAGCTTAGCGATAGGGCGCCTGCACGATACGCAGTATTTT.

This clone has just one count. The CDR3 bases are TGTGCCAGCAGCTCCGGACAGGGGGTCACAGATACGCAGTATTTT. Residues: CASSSGQGVTDTQYF. The chain employs TRBV7-3 and TRBJ2-3; TRBD1 matches at 10 bases. CDR3 length: 15 amino acids. J lost 2 bases, V lost 4 bases, and 3 bases had no gene match. Looked up from germline, CDR1 is SGHTA and CDR2 is FQGTGA.

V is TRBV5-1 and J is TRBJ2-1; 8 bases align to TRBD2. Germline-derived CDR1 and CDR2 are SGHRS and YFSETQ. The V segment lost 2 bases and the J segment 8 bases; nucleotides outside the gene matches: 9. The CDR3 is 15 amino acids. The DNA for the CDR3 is TGCGCCAGCAGCTTACAGCCGGGAGGGCCAGATGAGCAGTTCTTC. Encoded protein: CASSLQPGGPDEQFF.

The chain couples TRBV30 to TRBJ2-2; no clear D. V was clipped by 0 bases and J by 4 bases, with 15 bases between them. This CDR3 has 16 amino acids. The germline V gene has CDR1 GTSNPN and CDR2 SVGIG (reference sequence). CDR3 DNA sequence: TGTGCCTGGAGTGTAAACCGCCCGGACGGCACCGGGGAGCTGTTTTTT. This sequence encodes CAWSVNRPDGTGELFF.